The clone carrying this TCR beta chain came up once. Some clones are missing from TCRdb's copy, which holds only in-frame ones; the method was immunoSEQ multiplex PCR. Seen here are 20,000 to 30,000 clones, around 69% observed once, and the top ten hold roughly 47%. This sample was taken from a study of cytotoxic CD8 clonotypes in ibrutinib-treated CLL. About the research overall: A median 12 months of treatment, range 6 to 36, preceded the collection of response samples.

Per germline, CDR1 SGHNT and CDR2 YYREEE (reference sequence). V lost 0 bases and J lost 6, with 12 bases in between. There are 15 residues in the CDR3. The chain recombines TRBV5-4 with TRBJ2-2; tentative D call: TRBD1 (6 bases). This clonotype was sampled from a human donor with chronic lymphocytic leukemia. The specimen was PBMCs, collected at disease progression, from a patient treated with ibrutinib. Here the CDR3 DNA reads TGTGCCAGCAGCTTGGTGGGGGCGGGTTCCGGGGAGCTGTTTTTT. It translates to CASSLVGAGSGELFF. Complete variable domain (other parts from reference TRBV5-4 and TRBJ2-2): ETGVTQSPTHLIKTRGQQVTLRCSSQSGHNTVSWYQQALGQGPQFIFQYYREEENGRGNFPPRFSGLQFPNYSSELNVNALELDDSALYLCASSLVGAGSGELFFGEGSRLTVL.